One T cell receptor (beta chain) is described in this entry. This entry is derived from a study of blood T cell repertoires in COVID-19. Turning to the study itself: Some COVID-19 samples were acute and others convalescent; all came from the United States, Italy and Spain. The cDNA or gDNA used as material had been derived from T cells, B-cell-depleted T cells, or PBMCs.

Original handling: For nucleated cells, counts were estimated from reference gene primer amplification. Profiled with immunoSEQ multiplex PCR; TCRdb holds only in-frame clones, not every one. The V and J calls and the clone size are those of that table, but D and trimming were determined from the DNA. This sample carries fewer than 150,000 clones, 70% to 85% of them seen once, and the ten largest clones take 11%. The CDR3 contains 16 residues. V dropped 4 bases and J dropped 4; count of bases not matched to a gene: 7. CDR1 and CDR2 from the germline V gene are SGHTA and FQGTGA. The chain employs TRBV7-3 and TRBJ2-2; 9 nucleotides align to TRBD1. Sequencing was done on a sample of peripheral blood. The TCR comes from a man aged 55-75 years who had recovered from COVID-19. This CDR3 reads CASSSAGTGLTGELFF. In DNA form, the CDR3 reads TGTGCCAGCAGCTCCGCCGGGACAGGGCTCACCGGGGAGCTGTTTTTT.